The clone carrying this T cell receptor beta chain has a handful of counts. Its antigen is currently unknown. Germline trimming cut 1 base from V and 2 bases from J; bases unmatched to any gene: 8. The CDR3 is made up of 17 amino acids. The germline V gene encodes CDR1 LGHNA and CDR2 YNFKEQ. Libraries for TCRalpha and TCRbeta carried sample barcodes and unique molecular identifiers via 5'RACE. TCRdb processed the 5' RACE reads anew with MiXCR; each CDR3 protein has one entry. The table shows 130,000 to 150,000 distinct CDR3 sequences, with 6% to 7% occurring only once. This entry comes from a study of T-cell memory formation after mild COVID-19. Study-wide results and caveats: CD4/CD8 balance characterized clones contracting day 15 to 85, and CD4+ skew characterized later expanders. The SARS-CoV-2 specificity of second-wave clones reaching peak at day 37 remained unverified. Pre-infection memory showed some responding clones, and this suggested that cross-reactive memory joined.

Sequenced: PBMCs or a T cell subset sorted from them (not recorded which). This receptor was identified in an adult woman who had mild COVID-19 (a few samples of this study predate the infection). Cell type and time point are not known. This chain links TRBV4-2 with TRBJ2-1; 7 bases match TRBD2. The CDR3 spells CASSQAGLVRAYNEQFF. The CDR3 DNA reads as TGTGCCAGCAGCCAAGCCGGACTAGTAAGGGCCTACAATGAGCAGTTCTTC.